Each of the 23 T cell receptor beta chains below was sequenced from the same sample in a study of T cell responses to AZD1222 COVID-19 vaccine. The protocol was immunoSEQ multiplex PCR, while the TCRdb copy is restricted to in-frame clones and leaves out a portion. This sample has about 180,000 clones; 80% to 95% occur once, and the top ten carry roughly 1.9%. The specimen comprised peripheral blood, sampled 28 days after the second AZD1222 dose. Receptor source: an adult who received the AZD1222 COVID-19 vaccine.

V usage is TRBV3-1 (or the pseudogene TRBV3-2) and J usage is TRBJ1-2; D possibly corresponds to TRBD1 (6 bases). The CDR3 loop spans 14 amino acids. Trimming took off 4 bases at V and 9 bases at J, with 18 bases between the two ends. Per germline, CDR1 LGHDT and CDR2 YNNKEL (reference sequence). The CDR3 is CASSPPGALYRYTF. CDR3 nucleotides: TGTGCCAGCAGCCCCCCAGGGGCCCTATATCGCTACACCTTC.

V and J are TRBV19 and TRBJ1-5; D remains unclear. There are 13 residues in the CDR3. Germline CDR1 reads LNHDA; CDR2 reads SQIVND (reference sequence). The ends were cut back, 1 base at V and 7 bases at J, with 8 bases in the middle. CDR3 DNA sequence: TGTGCCAGTAGTATAGCGGGGTACCAGCCCCAGCATTTT. The encoded protein is CASSIAGYQPQHF.

J is TRBJ2-2 and V is TRBV19; D uncertain. The V gene's germline CDR1 is LNHDA and CDR2 SQIVND (reference sequence). The CDR3 is 12 amino acids. V was cut by 4 bases and J by 4 bases, with 4 bases left in between. The CDR3 nucleotides read TGTGCCAGTAGTACTATCACCGGGGAGCTGTTTTTT. Protein product: CASSTITGELFF.

This clone was seen more than once but under ten times. CDR3 nucleotides: TGTGCCAGCAGTTCGTGGACAGATCAAGAGACCCAGTACTTC. This encodes CASSSWTDQETQYF. The V call is TRBV27, the J call TRBJ2-5; D may be TRBD1 (6 bases). Germline V lookup: CDR1 MNHEY, CDR2 SMNVEV (reference sequence). This CDR3 is 14 amino acids long. Trimming removed 4 bases from V and 2 bases from J, with 11 bases in between.

CDR3 loop: CASSLALYSPLHF. For the CDR3, the DNA is TGTGCCAGCAGCTTAGCGCTTTATTCACCCCTCCACTTT. The chain recombines TRBV7-6 with TRBJ1-6, with D uncertain. Germline CDR1 SGHVS, CDR2 FNYEAQ. The CDR3 has 13 residues. V was clipped by 0 bases and J by 8 bases, with 5 bases between them.

The rearrangement uses TRBV6-6 and TRBJ2-1; 11 bases map to TRBD2. Germline lookup yields CDR1 MNHNY and CDR2 SVGAGI (reference sequence). This CDR3 region has 14 residues. V dropped 6 bases and J dropped 9; count of bases not matched to a gene: 7. The chain's CDR3 is CASSALAGGSEQFF. The CDR3 region has the DNA TGTGCCAGCAGCGCTCTAGCGGGGGGCTCTGAGCAGTTCTTC.

This clone was observed a single time. The chain carries TRBV11-1 and TRBJ2-2, with 12 bases that match TRBD2. CDR3 length: 16 residues. Germline loops: CDR1 SGHAT, CDR2 FQDESV (reference sequence). V was pared by 4 bases and J by 7 bases, with 7 bases of the junction left unmatched. CDR3 DNA sequence: TGTGCCAGCAGCTCCGCCCTAGCGGGAGGGAACGGGGAGCTGTTTTTT. Translated, it gives CASSSALAGGNGELFF.

This clone was recorded once. The J gene is TRBJ1-6, the V gene TRBV4-1; weak D call: TRBD1 (5 bases). This CDR3 comprises 14 residues. V gave up 0 bases and J gave up 10 bases, with 10 bases separating them. Germline V gene sequence: CDR1 MGHRA, CDR2 YSYEKL. DNA for the CDR3: TGCGCCAGCAGCCAAGAGGAGGGGTCCTCACCCCTCCACTTT. Amino acids: CASSQEEGSSPLHF.

This clone was seen a single time. The chain employs TRBV19 and TRBJ1-1, with no clear D. Trimming left V 1 base short and J 4 bases short, with 7 bases between. CDR1 and CDR2 (germline): LNHDA, SQIVND (reference sequence). The CDR3 consists of 13 residues. The CDR3 reads CASSIGKGTEAFF. CDR3 DNA sequence: TGTGCCAGTAGTATAGGCAAAGGCACTGAAGCTTTCTTT.

This sequence joins TRBV6-5 and TRBJ1-1, with 7 bases identical to TRBD1. This CDR3 has 15 residues. Germline values: CDR1 MNHEY, CDR2 SVGAGI. The J segment lost 1 base and the V segment lost 6 bases, leaving 8 bases of the junction unmatched. CDR3 loop: CASSYGTVRNTEAFF. CDR3 nucleotide sequence: TGTGCCAGCAGCTATGGGACAGTTAGGAACACTGAAGCTTTCTTT.

This rearrangement joins TRBV3-1 (or the pseudogene TRBV3-2) to TRBJ1-2; no reliable D call. CDR1 and CDR2 (germline): LGHDT, YNNKEL (reference sequence). The CDR3 contains 11 residues. Trimming removed 3 bases from V and 2 bases from J, with 1 base in between. The CDR3 loop is CASSQNYGYTF. CDR3 coding DNA: TGTGCCAGCAGCCAGAACTATGGCTACACCTTC.

With respect to this clone: One end of the junction is discordant with germline, which a read error may explain. The rearrangement joins TRBV3-1 (or the pseudogene TRBV3-2) to TRBJ2-1; 14 bases line up with TRBD2. This CDR3 comprises 20 residues. The germline V gene has CDR1 LGHDT and CDR2 YNNKEL (reference sequence). CDR3 sequence reads: CPPGQRSRGLAGEAYNEQFF. CDR3 coding DNA: TGCCCCCCGGGGCAAAGATCACGGGGACTAGCGGGAGAAGCCTACAATGAGCAGTTCTTC.

The V and J genes are TRBV19 and TRBJ2-7, with TRBD1 matching 9 bases. Germline V CDR1 and CDR2: LNHDA, SQIVND (reference sequence). The CDR3 covers 17 residues. V dropped 4 bases and J dropped 1; count of bases not matched to a gene: 11. The CDR3 reads CASSNPGTGLTSYEQYF. The CDR3 DNA reads TGTGCCAGTAGTAACCCCGGGACAGGGCTTACATCCTACGAGCAGTACTTC.

The genes are TRBV9 and TRBJ2-1; 14 bases align to TRBD2. With V trimmed by 3 bases and J by 11 bases, 7 bases remained unmatched. This CDR3 comprises 15 residues. Germline CDR1 and CDR2: SGDLS and YYNGEE. The CDR3 nucleotides read TGTGCCAGCAGCGCACCGGGACTAGCGGGAGCACAGCAGTTCTTC. Translation gives CASSAPGLAGAQQFF. Full variable domain (outside the CDR3, taken from reference TRBV9 and TRBJ2-1): DSGVTQTPKHLITATGQRVTLRCSPRSGDLSVYWYQQSLDQGLQFLIQYYNGEERAKGNILERFSAQQFPDLHSELNLSSLELGDSALYFCASSAPGLAGAQQFFGPGTRLTVL.

The rearrangement links TRBV5-5 to TRBJ1-4; 9 bases agree with TRBD1. This CDR3 region has 14 residues. The germline V gene has CDR1 SGHKS and CDR2 YYEKEE (reference sequence). The trim removed 4 bases at V and 8 bases at J, leaving 6 bases unmatched. The CDR3 DNA reads as TGTGCCAGCAGCAGGGGACAGGGTCTCGAAAAACTGTTTTTT. Its protein product is CASSRGQGLEKLFF.

The chain has TRBV12-3 or TRBV12-4 and TRBJ1-2, with 8 bases lining up with TRBD1. The V segment lost 6 bases and the J segment 5 bases; nucleotides outside the gene matches: 2. The CDR3 spans 12 residues. The CDR3 here is CASSGQGYGYTF. The CDR3 nucleotides read TGTGCCAGCAGCGGACAGGGTTATGGCTACACCTTC.

The chain combines TRBV19 with TRBJ2-3, with TRBD2 as a possible D gene (5 bases). Germline V lookup: CDR1 LNHDA, CDR2 SQIVND (reference sequence). The CDR3 covers 13 residues. The V and J ends lost 3 bases and 4 bases respectively, with 8 bases between them. The CDR3 sequence: CASSIGLPDTQYF. The CDR3 nucleotides are TGTGCCAGTAGTATTGGACTCCCAGATACGCAGTATTTT.

V is TRBV18 and J is TRBJ1-2; 9 nucleotides align to TRBD1. J was trimmed by 5 bases and V by 3 bases; bases with no gene match: 7. Germline V lookup: CDR1 KGHSH, CDR2 LQKENI. The CDR3 totals 15 residues. The CDR3 loop is CASSPRTGDRYGYTF. CDR3 DNA sequence: TGTGCCAGCTCACCTCGGACAGGGGACCGTTATGGCTACACCTTC.

The CDR3 sequence is CASSLIHSGANVLTF. The CDR3 DNA sequence: TGTGCCAGCTCCCTCATACACTCTGGGGCCAACGTCCTGACTTTC. The V and J genes are TRBV18 and TRBJ2-6; unclear D gene. Trimming left V 6 bases short and J 0 bases short, with 9 bases between. Germline V gives CDR1 KGHSH, CDR2 LQKENI. This CDR3 region has 15 residues.

This clone was seen more than once but under ten times. CDR3 bases: TGTGCCAGCAGCTCTCTACCGAGCGGGGGAAGCTCCTACAATGAGCAGTTCTTC. Amino acid sequence: CASSSLPSGGSSYNEQFF. The rearrangement uses TRBV5-6 and TRBJ2-1; 8 bases fit TRBD2. After removal of 3 bases from V and 0 bases from J, the junction contained 11 bases not matched to a gene. The CDR3 spans 18 residues. Germline V gene data show CDR1 as SGHDT and CDR2 as YYEEEE.

V gene TRBV5-4 combines with J gene TRBJ1-6, with D possibly matching TRBD1 (6 bases). The CDR3 spans 16 residues. Germline-derived CDR1 and CDR2 are SGHNT and YYREEE (reference sequence). V dropped 4 bases and J dropped 7 bases, with 18 bases sitting between them. CDR3 bases: TGTGCCAGCAGCACACCATCGGAGGGGGTAAATTCACCCCTCCACTTT. As protein: CASSTPSEGVNSPLHF.

The chain links TRBV11-1 to TRBJ2-4; D is perhaps TRBD1 (6 bases). The germline V and J ends were trimmed by 5 bases and 0 bases, with 11 bases remaining between them. The CDR3 loop spans 15 amino acids. Germline values: CDR1 SGHAT, CDR2 FQDESV (reference sequence). Written as DNA, the CDR3 is TGTGCCAGCAGCGCGTCACAGGGAGCCAAAAACATTCAGTACTTC. Translating it yields CASSASQGAKNIQYF. Together with reference TRBV11-1 and TRBJ2-4, the CDR3 gives the full variable domain: EAEVAQSPRYKITEKSQAVAFWCDPISGHATLYWYRQILGQGPELLVQFQDESVVDDSQLPKDRFSAERLKGVDSTLKIQPAELGDSAMYLCASSASQGAKNIQYFGAGTRLSVL.

The chain joins TRBV5-4 to TRBJ2-5; 10 positions agree with TRBD1. The CDR3 contains 13 residues. V lost 4 bases to trimming and J lost 5 bases; unmatched junction nucleotides: 2. Germline lookup yields CDR1 SGHNT and CDR2 YYREEE (reference sequence). CDR3 nucleotide sequence: TGTGCCAGCAGCCAGGGACAGGGGGAGACCCAGTACTTC. Its protein is CASSQGQGETQYF.